Following are 13 T cell receptor beta chains from one sample sequenced in a study of regulatory T cells in long-lasting Graves disease. Libraries of TCR beta came from iRepertoire HTBI primers plus Arm-PCR of CDR3 regions. TCRdb reanalysed the multiplex PCR reads using MiXCR and keeps one entry per CDR3 protein. Of about 350,000 distinct CDR3 sequences detected, around 16% appear once; the ten largest clones hold around 21%. Time point described: newly diagnosed GD, antithyroid drugs for less than 3 months. From RNA extracted from PBMCs, the TCR library was made. Another study also made use of these data, one on T cells in Graves' hyperthyroidism and ophthalmopathy.

This specimen was peripheral blood mononuclear cells (PBMCs), taken at new diagnosis, from a patient treated with antithyroid drugs. These receptors were obtained from a woman aged 18-29 years with Graves disease.

This clonotype was detected ten times or more. The genes are TRBV5-1 and TRBJ2-5; 10 bases align to TRBD1. CDR1 and CDR2 (germline): SGHRS, YFSETQ. CDR3 length: 15 amino acids. V was clipped by 0 bases and J by 2 bases; unmatched bases: 1. CDR3 protein: CASSLGTGGQETQYF. The CDR3 DNA reads TGCGCCAGCAGCTTGGGGACAGGGGGTCAAGAGACCCAGTACTTC.

This clonotype has a handful of counts. The chain joins TRBV19 to TRBJ1-5; unclear D gene. V lost 3 bases and J lost 7, with 7 bases in between. This CDR3 region has 12 residues. Germline CDR1 is LNHDA and CDR2 is SQIVND (reference sequence). The CDR3 protein is CASSIPTQPQHF. CDR3 DNA: TGTGCCAGTAGTATCCCGACACAGCCCCAGCATTTT.

This clonotype was seen many times. V usage is TRBV6-1 and J usage is TRBJ2-2; D is unresolved. V dropped 4 bases and J dropped 8 bases, with 14 bases sitting between them. The CDR3 is made up of 14 amino acids. CDR1 and CDR2 from the germline V gene are MNHNS and SASEGT. The CDR3 sequence: CASSGPSAWGELFF. CDR3 DNA: TGTGCCAGCAGTGGCCCCTCTGCCTGGGGGGAGCTGTTTTTT.

This clonotype was detected ten times or more. The chain uses TRBV18 and TRBJ2-2; possible D gene TRBD2, 6 bases. There are 15 residues in the CDR3. With 3 bases removed from V and 1 base from J, the gap between germline ends came to 9 bases. Germline V gene data show CDR1 as KGHSH and CDR2 as LQKENI. CDR3 DNA: TGTGCCAGCTCACCTAGGCGGGGGAACACCGGGGAGCTGTTTTTT. This gives the protein CASSPRRGNTGELFF.

The V and J genes are TRBV6-2 or TRBV6-3 and TRBJ2-3; 8 nucleotides align to TRBD1. Germline values: CDR1 MNHEY, CDR2 SVGEGT. CDR3 size: 12 residues. The V segment lost 6 bases and the J segment 6 bases; nucleotides outside the gene matches: 2. As DNA, the CDR3 is TGTGCCAGCAGGACAGGGGCTGATACGCAGTATTTT. Protein product: CASRTGADTQYF.

This clonotype was found many times. The chain recombines TRBV4-1 with TRBJ1-1; perhaps TRBD1 as D (6 bases). Trimming removed 1 base at V and 3 bases at J, with 21 bases between. CDR3 length equals 18 residues. Germline V lookup: CDR1 MGHRA, CDR2 YSYEKL. CDR3 residues: CASSQVRGARGRDTEAFF. As DNA, the CDR3 is TGCGCCAGCAGCCAAGTCCGGGGGGCGCGAGGGAGGGACACTGAAGCTTTCTTT.

This clonotype has ten or more counts. CDR3 sequence: CSSEKGQGNTEAFF. CDR3 sequence (DNA): TGCAGCTCTGAAAAGGGACAGGGGAACACTGAAGCTTTCTTT. This chain links TRBV29-1 with TRBJ1-1; TRBD1 matches at 9 bases. The trim removed 8 bases at V and 1 base at J, leaving 8 bases unmatched. The CDR3 spans 14 residues. In germline, CDR1 is SQVTM, CDR2 ANQGSEA.

This clonotype showed up many times. The genes are TRBV20-1 and TRBJ1-2, with 12 positions matching TRBD1. The V gene's germline CDR1 is DFQATT and CDR2 SNEGSKA (reference sequence). The CDR3 loop spans 21 amino acids. With 1 base clipped from V and 2 bases from J, the junction kept 20 bases outside the gene matches. In nucleotides, the CDR3 is TGCAGTGCTAGAGTCCGTAACCAAGCCCCGGGACAGGGGGCCCCCAACTATGGCTACACCTTC. Protein sequence: CSARVRNQAPGQGAPNYGYTF.

The chain employs TRBV5-1 and TRBJ1-1; tentatively, D is TRBD1 (6 bases). V shed 1 base and J shed 3 bases, with 13 bases lying between them. Germline V gene data show CDR1 as SGHRS and CDR2 as YFSETQ. CDR3 length equals 15 residues. The CDR3 DNA follows: TGCGCCAGCAGCTTGTGGAGGGGGGGGGACACTGAAGCTTTCTTT. This translates into CASSLWRGGDTEAFF.

In this sample, this clonotype turned up many times. This chain joins TRBV5-1 and TRBJ2-5; 8 positions agree with TRBD1. Per the germline V gene, CDR1 is SGHRS and CDR2 is YFSETQ. The CDR3 spans 16 residues. Germline trimming cut 3 bases from V and 5 bases from J; bases unmatched to any gene: 12. The CDR3 loop is CASSSSGQGAKETQYF. The CDR3, as DNA: TGCGCCAGCAGCTCCTCAGGGCAGGGGGCTAAGGAGACCCAGTACTTC.

This clonotype was detected a few times. Written as DNA, the CDR3 is TGTGCCAGTAGTATAGGTAGGGAGCCCCAGCATTTT. Amino acids: CASSIGREPQHF. The chain couples TRBV19 to TRBJ1-5; D is uncertain. V gave up 1 base and J gave up 8 bases, with 6 bases separating them. The V gene's germline CDR1 is LNHDA and CDR2 SQIVND (reference sequence). The CDR3 runs 12 residues.

The table lists this clonotype with a few counts. This chain connects TRBV27 to TRBJ1-1; weak D call: TRBD1 (5 bases). This CDR3 contains 12 residues. The V end lost 3 bases, the J end lost 8 bases, and 10 bases lay between the germline ends. Germline assignment: CDR1 MNHEY and CDR2 SMNVEV (reference sequence). CDR3 sequence (DNA): TGTGCCAGCAGTTTTTCAGGGCAGGAAGCTTTCTTT. As protein: CASSFSGQEAFF.

The CDR3 sequence is CASSQVPPGNGNTIYF. For the CDR3, the DNA is TGCGCCAGCAGCCAAGTTCCCCCAGGGAATGGAAACACCATATATTTT. The rearrangement joins TRBV4-1 to TRBJ1-3, with D perhaps matching TRBD1 (5 bases). Germline CDR1 MGHRA, CDR2 YSYEKL. The V end was cut by 1 base, the J end by 3 bases, with 13 bases between. The CDR3 extends over 16 amino acids.